The 21 T cell receptor beta chains below come from one sample, sequenced in a study of identical twins. TCRdb analysed the 5' RACE reads with MiXCR anew, one entry per CDR3 protein. The table lists hundreds of thousands of distinct CDR3 sequences, approximately 13% of them singletons. These same records also appear under a second study, on yellow fever vaccine responses in identical twins.

The sequenced material came from PBMCs. The receptors derive from a woman aged 18-30 years in good health.

In this sample, this clonotype turned up a few times. The chain carries TRBV25-1 and TRBJ2-2; D perhaps matches TRBD2 (6 bases). V gave up 3 bases and J gave up 6 bases, with 11 bases separating them. The V gene's germline CDR1 is MGHDK and CDR2 SYGVNS. This CDR3 spans 14 amino acids. CDR3: CASSETRIPGELFF. The DNA for the CDR3 is TGTGCCAGCAGTGAGACTAGGATTCCCGGGGAGCTGTTTTTT.

This clonotype has just a few counts. CDR3 sequence (DNA): TGTGCCAGCAGCCGTACTCCCGGGCAGTACAATCAGCCCCAGCATTTT. It specifies CASSRTPGQYNQPQHF. The V call is TRBV5-5, the J call TRBJ1-5, with no clear D. This CDR3 has 16 residues. The V gene lost 4 bases and the J gene lost 3 bases, with 17 bases spanning the gap. CDR1 is SGHKS, CDR2 YYEKEE, per germline (reference sequence).

This clonotype was picked up a small number of times. V and J are TRBV20-1 and TRBJ2-3; D is possibly TRBD2 (5 bases). Trimming removed 3 bases at V and 6 bases at J, with 10 bases between. The length of the CDR3 is 12 residues. Germline loops: CDR1 DFQATT, CDR2 SNEGSKA (reference sequence). CDR3 loop: CSASAIADTQYF. CDR3 bases: TGCAGTGCTAGTGCCATAGCGGATACGCAGTATTTT.

The CDR3 protein is CSASRGANNEQFF. In DNA, the CDR3 is TGCAGTGCTAGCCGGGGGGCCAACAATGAGCAGTTCTTC. V gene TRBV20-1 combines with J gene TRBJ2-1; a possible D gene is TRBD2 (7 bases). The V gene lost 3 bases and the J gene lost 5 bases, with 11 bases spanning the gap. The CDR3 extends over 13 amino acids. In germline, CDR1 is DFQATT, CDR2 SNEGSKA (reference sequence).

V is TRBV6-1 and J is TRBJ2-4, with D uncertain. CDR1 and CDR2 (germline): MNHNS, SASEGT. The V gene lost 6 bases and the J gene lost 6 bases, with 12 bases spanning the gap. The CDR3 runs to 13 residues. CDR3 loop: CASRPLLGNIQYF. CDR3 sequence (DNA): TGTGCCAGCAGACCCCTTTTGGGAAACATTCAGTACTTC.

This clonotype was counted ten times or more. The rearrangement uses TRBV12-3 or TRBV12-4 and TRBJ2-1; a possible D gene is TRBD1 (5 bases). Trimming took 3 bases from V and 10 from J, leaving 10 bases between them. This CDR3 region has 12 residues. The CDR3 loop is CASSFQGSEQFF. In DNA form, the CDR3 reads TGTGCCAGCAGTTTTCAGGGAAGCGAGCAGTTCTTC.

The chain carries TRBV12-3 or TRBV12-4 and TRBJ2-5, with D hard to call. Trimming took 2 bases from V and 5 from J, leaving 15 bases between them. This CDR3 has 15 residues. CDR3 nucleotides: TGTGCCAGCAGTTTACGGGCCAGTACCGGGGAGACCCAGTACTTC. Its protein product is CASSLRASTGETQYF.

This clonotype came up a few times. V usage is TRBV2 and J usage is TRBJ2-7, with D perhaps being TRBD1 or TRBD2 (5 bases each). The CDR3 spans 15 residues. V shed 7 bases and J shed 1 base, with 17 bases lying between them. Germline V gene sequence: CDR1 SNHLY, CDR2 FYNNEI. CDR3 amino acids: CASTEWGSKSYEQYV. The CDR3 region has the DNA TGTGCCAGCACAGAATGGGGGAGTAAGTCCTACGAGCAGTACGTC.

This clonotype has a handful of counts. The chain recombines TRBV10-3 with TRBJ2-3; the D gene is possibly TRBD1 (6 bases). The length of the CDR3 is 15 residues. Trimming left V 10 bases short and J 1 base short, with 18 bases between. In germline, CDR1 is ENHRY, CDR2 SYGVKD. CDR3 bases: TGTGCCACCACCCCAACAGGGATGGGCACAGATACGCAGTATTTT. Its protein product is CATTPTGMGTDTQYF.

A few counts support this clonotype. This chain connects TRBV20-1 to TRBJ2-3; perhaps TRBD1 as D (7 bases). Per germline, CDR1 DFQATT and CDR2 SNEGSKA (reference sequence). The V end was cut by 6 bases, the J end by 3 bases, with 16 bases between. The CDR3 loop spans 14 amino acids. CDR3 residues: CSAATGAGTDTQYF. In DNA, the CDR3 is TGCAGTGCCGCTACAGGGGCGGGAACAGATACGCAGTATTTT.

This chain joins TRBV20-1 and TRBJ2-7, with TRBD1 identical over 8 bases. The trim removed 2 bases at V and 4 bases at J, leaving 7 bases unmatched. From germline, CDR1 is DFQATT and CDR2 SNEGSKA (reference sequence). This CDR3 has 14 amino acids. CDR3 DNA: TGCAGTGCTAGACCTCAGGGGGCCGTGTACGAGCAGTACGTC. This translates into CSARPQGAVYEQYV.

This clonotype was seen many times. This chain links TRBV12-3 or TRBV12-4 with TRBJ2-1, with TRBD1 identical over 9 bases. J lost 16 bases, V lost 3 bases, and 22 bases had no gene match. The CDR3 spans 17 residues. CDR3 DNA: TGTGCCAGCAGTTTTGGGCTCACAGGACAGGGGTTAGTAAGTGGTTTCTTC. This sequence encodes CASSFGLTGQGLVSGFF.

This clonotype was recorded a few times. The V call is TRBV14, the J call TRBJ1-2; TRBD1 aligns across 9 bases. Germline V lookup: CDR1 SGHDN, CDR2 FVKESK. This CDR3 has 15 amino acids. The V gene end was trimmed by 4 bases and the J gene end by 6 bases; junction bases not matched to a gene: 9. CDR3 sequence reads: CASSLTPGTGHGYTF. In DNA, the CDR3 is TGTGCCAGCAGCCTAACACCCGGGACAGGGCATGGCTACACCTTC. The full variable domain, rest sourced from reference TRBV14 and TRBJ1-2, is EAGVTQFPSHSVIEKGQTVTLRCDPISGHDNLYWYRRVMGKEIKFLLHFVKESKQDESGMPNNRFLAERTGGTYSTLKVQPAELEDSGVYFCASSLTPGTGHGYTFGSGTRLTVV.

This clonotype has only a few counts. The V call is TRBV11-2, the J call TRBJ2-3, with 7 bases lining up with TRBD2. The CDR3 loop spans 18 amino acids. With V trimmed by 0 bases and J by 0 bases, 9 bases remained unmatched. Germline CDR1 and CDR2: SGHAT and FQNNGV. The CDR3 DNA sequence: TGTGCCAGCAGCTTAGATCAAGCGCTAGCGGCTAGCACAGATACGCAGTATTTT. Protein sequence: CASSLDQALAASTDTQYF.

This clonotype was seen a handful of times. The rearrangement uses TRBV3-1 and TRBJ2-1; 8 bases fit TRBD1. V was pared by 7 bases and J by 12 bases, with 17 bases of the junction left unmatched. Germline V gene data show CDR1 as LGHDT and CDR2 as YNNKEL (reference sequence). The CDR3 is made up of 15 amino acids. The CDR3 here is CASKAGTGPFGGQFF. In DNA, the CDR3 is TGTGCCAGCAAGGCCGGGACAGGTCCGTTTGGGGGGCAGTTCTTC.

CDR3 DNA sequence: TGCAGCGTTTACAGGGGTGTAACGGAGACCCAGTACTTC. It is translated as CSVYRGVTETQYF. The chain is built from TRBV29-1 and TRBJ2-5, with 7 bases lining up with TRBD1. The CDR3 has 13 residues. V shed 5 bases and J 5 bases; nucleotides not matched to a gene: 8. The germline CDR1 and CDR2 sequences are SQVTM and ANQGSEA. Full variable domain (outside the CDR3, taken from reference TRBV29-1 and TRBJ2-5): SAVISQKPSRDICQRGTSLTIQCQVDSQVTMMFWYRQQPGQSLTLIATANQGSEATYESGFVIDKFPISRPNLTFSTLTVSNMSPEDSSIYLCSVYRGVTETQYFGPGTRLLVL.

V usage is TRBV28 and J usage is TRBJ2-7; TRBD1 matches 10 bases. The ends lost 3 bases at V and 6 bases at J; junction bases unmatched: 8. The length of the CDR3 is 15 residues. CDR1 and CDR2 from the germline V gene are MDHEN and SYDVKM. CDR3 nucleotides: TGTGCCAGCAGTTTCCGGGACAGGGGTTCGGGCGAGCAGTACTTC. Residues: CASSFRDRGSGEQYF. The variable domain in full, completed from reference TRBV28 and TRBJ2-7, reads DVKVTQSSRYLVKRTGEKVFLECVQDMDHENMFWYRQDPGLGLRLIYFSYDVKMKEKGDIPEGYSVSREKKERFSLILESASTNQTSMYLCASSFRDRGSGEQYFGPGTRLTVT.

This chain uses TRBV27 with TRBJ2-1; 11 bases map to TRBD2. With 2 bases clipped from V and 0 bases from J, the junction kept 3 bases outside the gene matches. Germline values: CDR1 MNHEY, CDR2 SMNVEV (reference sequence). This CDR3 spans 17 amino acids. CDR3 sequence: CASSLTSGSYSYNEQFF. The CDR3 DNA sequence: TGTGCCAGCAGTTTAACTAGCGGGAGCTACTCCTACAATGAGCAGTTCTTC.

The J gene is TRBJ2-7, the V gene TRBV4-1, with 7 positions matching TRBD1. V gave up 1 base and J gave up 4 bases; unmatched junction bases: 4. There are 14 residues in the CDR3. Germline-derived CDR1 and CDR2 are MGHRA and YSYEKL. The chain's CDR3 is CASSQVLTGYEQYV. CDR3 sequence (DNA): TGCGCCAGCAGCCAAGTTCTGACAGGGTACGAGCAGTACGTC.

This clonotype was recorded a few times. V gene TRBV18 combines with J gene TRBJ2-2, with TRBD1 matching over 9 bases. Trimming removed 3 bases from V and 6 bases from J; junction bases left unmatched: 14. Germline V CDR1 and CDR2: KGHSH, LQKENI. The CDR3 loop spans 18 amino acids. The DNA for the CDR3 is TGTGCCAGCTCACCGGAATTCCTGGACAGGGGCTTCTCCGGGGAGCTGTTTTTT. This codes for CASSPEFLDRGFSGELFF.

This clonotype appeared a few times. In DNA, the CDR3 is TGCAGTGCTAGAGGACTAGCGGGAGTGTGGCCCAATGAGCAGTTCTTC. It encodes CSARGLAGVWPNEQFF. The chain combines TRBV20-1 with TRBJ2-1; 12 nucleotides align to TRBD2. Germline CDR1 reads DFQATT; CDR2 reads SNEGSKA (reference sequence). This CDR3 has 16 amino acids. Trimming cost V 1 base and J 6 bases; bases outside gene matches: 7.